Listed below are T cell receptor beta chains from one sample, sequenced in a study of T-cell reconstitution after alpha-beta-depleted transplantation in children. A single record per CDR3 protein comes from TCRdb applying MiXCR to the PCR reads. The sample holds around 200,000 distinct CDR3 sequences; roughly 10% are singletons and the top ten take about 30%. The sample consisted of PBMCs, taken before TCRalphabeta/CD19-depleted stem cell transplant. All receptors come from a child under three years old with acute myeloid leukemia, due to receive a stem cell transplant. The conserved cysteine and the conserved F or W are not part of the CDR3 here.

J gene	V gene	CDR3 length	CDR3 protein
TRBJ2-5	TRBV5-1	11	ASSSHSQETQY
TRBJ1-2	TRBV7-3	11	ASSSPGQRDYT
TRBJ2-1	TRBV10-3	14	AISDKRTSRYNEQF
TRBJ2-2	TRBV5-5	12	ASSPDSNTGELF
TRBJ2-1	TRBV5-1	14	ASSLGQVGSYNEQF
TRBJ1-6	TRBV5-1	11	ASSYVDDSPLH
TRBJ1-5	TRBV27	12	ASSLPGGNQPQH
TRBJ2-7	TRBV7-2	14	ASSPGSGRLTYEQY
TRBJ1-2	TRBV6-1	10	ASSEAGYGYT
TRBJ1-2	TRBV5-1	14	ASSLNLQGQSYGYT
TRBJ2-7	TRBV6-5	13	ASSYIAGEYYEQY
TRBJ1-2	TRBV12-3/TRBV12-4	9	ASSYDRSYT
TRBJ2-7	TRBV4-2	15	ASSQEPTVAGSYEQY
TRBJ2-1	TRBV2	12	ASSTTSGYNEQF
TRBJ2-7	TRBV15	14	ATSRGLGRALYEQY
TRBJ2-5	TRBV5-1	13	ASSLLGQSQETQY
TRBJ2-1	TRBV4-2	14	ASSHRGGGSYNEQF
TRBJ2-7	TRBV10-3	12	AISEPGGPYEQY
TRBJ1-2	TRBV2	10	ASSGRTVGYT
TRBJ1-1	TRBV7-9	9	ASTLRIGTF
TRBJ2-3	TRBV20-1	10	SASRGADTQY
TRBJ2-5	TRBV5-6	15	ASSFTLLAGVRETQY
TRBJ1-2	TRBV5-1	11	ASSFNGAAGYT
TRBJ2-2	TRBV6-5	14	ASSPRRSTNTGELF
TRBJ2-1	TRBV5-1	12	ASSLGSGRAVEF
TRBJ1-3	TRBV6-1	15	ASNRGRVNFSGNTIY
TRBJ2-2	TRBV20-1	12	SGDRRANTGELF
TRBJ2-2	TRBV20-1	12	SASGTANTGELF
TRBJ2-7	TRBV18	12	ASSRDSRTYEQY
TRBJ2-1	TRBV12-3/TRBV12-4	13	ASSSERGGLYEQF
TRBJ2-5	TRBV5-4	11	ASSPWGQETQY
TRBJ2-7	TRBV14	13	ASSQGTFRYYEQY
TRBJ1-5	TRBV5-1	12	ASSEGTVNQPQH
TRBJ1-2	TRBV19	12	ASSFGRADYGYT
TRBJ1-1	TRBV5-1	14	ASSQALQGLNTEAF
TRBJ2-5	TRBV20-1	11	SALSRNQETQY
TRBJ2-1	TRBV20-1	13	SARQEIAGLNEQF
TRBJ2-4	TRBV6-4	15	ASSESRDRVRGNIQY
TRBJ2-6	TRBV7-9	15	ASSLAGPSSGANVLT
TRBJ1-5	TRBV18	12	ASSQEVVNQPQH
TRBJ2-1	TRBV11-2	12	ASSFAGHYNEQL
TRBJ2-1	TRBV12-3/TRBV12-4	15	ASAGLAGEGGLYEQF